The present entry profiles one T cell receptor (beta chain) with its context. Its antigen target is currently unknown. Qualities for individual bases were not recorded, and no much larger clone is one base off. To prepare the library, the immunoSEQ multiplex PCR assay was applied. A mixture of 60 forward primers for TCR Vbeta segments and 13 reverse primers for TCR Jbeta segments was used in the multiplex PCR. Amplification of the CDR3 region of rearranged TCR beta genes was performed with a multiplex PCR assay on genomic DNA. On the Illumina HiSeq System, the amplified TCR beta libraries were sequenced as 87-base-pair reads. Per the source publication's procedure: In a later analysis, some 80 million unique TCR beta chains were counted across the roughly 700 repertoires, and roughly 11 million of these chains were shared by at least two donors. A nearest-neighbor algorithm error-corrected the raw reads and collapsed the reads into unique sequences, merging closely related sequences to remove PCR and sequencing errors. CDR3 sequences were aligned to IMGT reference sequences to assign V, D and J gene segments. For a sequence to be retained, a match of at least six nucleotides was required to both a V gene segment and a J gene segment. Rearrangements were called productive when the CDR3 lacked stop codons and stayed in frame with V and J; all others were non-productive. Following IMGT convention, CDR3 was defined as the stretch from the second conserved V-encoded cysteine to the conserved J-encoded phenylalanine. The earlier analysis of some 580 of the donors excluded any sequence lacking an unambiguous match to a single V gene segment. An earlier analysis of some 610 of the donors called V segments functional above 56.7% productive rearrangements and segregating when the between-donor standard deviation exceeded 5%. A statistical classification framework was built for diagnosing cytomegalovirus status from the catalog of TCR beta chain sequences. V and J gene assignment, in a later analysis, came from comparing TCR nucleotide sequences with IMGT/GENE-DB human TR gene sequences. Using the TCRdist pipeline, a later analysis assigned CDR3 sequences along with most-parsimonious VDJ recombination scenarios. In a later analysis, each TCR beta chain was defined by its CDR3 amino acid sequence together with its V-gene family, and reads without a unique V-gene family were excluded. As a way to deal with suspected cross-contamination and a sequencing artifact, a later analysis dropped roughly 620 nucleotide sequences that were highly shared and had low generation probability. A later analysis calculated a clonal expansion index for each public chain from normalized within-repertoire ranks of inferred template counts. In a later analysis, generation probabilities were computed with a VDJ recombination model fitted to out-of-frame rearrangements, and the resulting probabilities were checked against IGoR. In a later analysis, TCR-TCR, TCR-HLA and TCR-CMV co-occurrence was scored with hypergeometric tests, and a repertoire-size bias correction was applied to TCR pairs. In a later analysis, false discovery rates were estimated by permuting HLA or CMV assignments 20 times. A later analysis grouped co-occurring TCRs with DBSCAN, adding TCRdist sequence similarity when clustering within HLA-allele-positive subsets. Repertoires with fewer than 30,000 or more than 120,000 public chains were left out of co-occurrence clustering, as were about five repertoires with anomalous nucleotide sharing. TCRdb took over this immuneACCESS table, retaining in-frame rearrangements with V and J assigned. Such tables are incomplete; in checked studies, under half of the missing clones stem from an unresolved V gene, and the remainder is unexplained. V and J calls and clone size are those listed in that table; D and trimming were worked out from the DNA. This sample holds more than 200,000 clones; roughly 80% were observed only once. The top ten clones comprise around a sixth of the sample.

The data were taken from a study of cytomegalovirus exposure and HLA in healthy donors (dated by TCRdb to 2016 to 2017). Background for the entire study: According to an earlier analysis of a few hundred of the donors, 150 million to 200 million T cells yielded 100 million or so unique TCR beta sequences and 250 to 350 Gb of sequence data. Approximately 300 gigabases of sequencing data and around 80 million unique TCR sequences made up an early release that covered some 640 HLA-typed donors. Of the 300 to 400 genotyped donors, approximately 82% fell in the genetic ancestry cluster associated with self-reported Caucasian donors. The study aimed to test whether signatures of past pathogen exposure could be identified by cataloging public T cell receptors. Using immunosequencing, the study profiled T cell repertoires from 666 subjects and related those repertoires to cytomegalovirus serostatus. In addition to the first cohort of around 670 subjects, a separate validation cohort of approximately 130 different subjects was used. To predict cytomegalovirus infection status, the study combined high-throughput TCR immunosequencing, statistical association of individual TCRs with disease status, and machine learning. A later analysis re-examined previously published TCR beta repertoires from roughly 650 donors and added high-resolution HLA genotyping to investigate patterns of TCR occurrence. Rather than drawing on any new phenotypic data, the later analysis identified candidate immune exposures from TCR beta sequences and the way those sequences occurred across donors. In an earlier analysis of several hundred of the donors, high-throughput TCR beta sequencing was used to judge whether each TCR beta V gene segment behaved as functional or pseudogenic. Donor age, sex, ethnicity and CMV serostatus were compiled together with the repertoire data. Genome-wide SNP genotypes for about 65% of the 666 donors were used in a later genetic analysis, which treated that subset as a discovery cohort. Every repertoire in the discovery cohort had been generated on one and the same sequencing platform. Class I and class II HLA loci were covered by the typing at four-digit resolution. Typing coverage differed by locus: A, B, C, DRB1 and DQB1 were typed in roughly 620-630 donors, DQA1 in 522, DPA1 in around 580, and DPB1 in 450 to 490. Because of strong linkage in the cohort, roughly five DR-DQ haplotypes were treated as single units for association and clustering. Among around 400 genotyped donors of the cohort, an average of about 240,000 unique TCR beta nucleotide sequences was sequenced per donor, of which about 18% were non-productive.

Findings and caveats that apply to the study as a whole: Some IMGT-functional V segments, including TRBV6-2 and TRBV6-3, could not be told apart with the 87-base-pair reads, so those segments were excluded. According to the authors, the approach could potentially be generalized to other disease states and immunological phenotypes. The study gave a list of 150 to 200 TCR beta chains associated with cytomegalovirus. Roughly uniform sequencing depth across donors was assumed in presence/absence analyses, although this assumption may not hold. A further reported finding was that TCR beta sequences accurately predicted the HLA-A and HLA-B alleles for most subjects in the first cohort. The only immune exposure information available for the cohort was CMV serostatus. The cohort was sequenced for TCR beta chains only, and without alpha or paired-chain data the features that could be detected were limited. Because HLA typing was unavailable for some donors at each locus, only the typed subset was used in association tests. Linkage disequilibrium might explain the correlated functional status among segregating V segments, but an unknown experimental factor could not be ruled out. A group of highly shared sequence variants was considered likely to be a technical artifact of the sequencing pipeline. A later analysis found that most CMV-associated TCR beta chains appeared HLA-restricted, with HLA associations seemingly driven largely by CMV exposure. Compared with equally common non-associated chains, HLA-associated TCR beta chains in a later analysis were more clonally expanded and had lower generation probabilities. In a later analysis, several top co-occurrence clusters were reported to appear linked to parvovirus B19, influenza, CMV and Epstein-Barr virus. In a later analysis, around 17,000 TCR beta sequences were associated with specific HLA alleles at a false discovery rate of 0.05. When HLA alleles, especially DR and DQ, strongly co-occurred, attributing TCR associations to individual alleles was difficult. A later genetic analysis associated a missense DCLRE1C variant with V-gene and J-gene trimming of TCR beta chains, and an independent cohort replicated the association. In a later genetic analysis, fewer N-insertions in productive TCRs were reported among donors in an Asian-associated ancestry cluster than the approximately 710-donor mean. In a later analysis, TCR association rates were found to vary across HLA loci, with the most associated TCRs seen for DRB1 alleles and the fewest for HLA-C alleles. Three of the identified cytomegalovirus-associated TCR beta chains were confirmed in vitro to be specific for cytomegalovirus antigens. In both the original and validation cohorts, the classifier was reported to diagnose cytomegalovirus status with high specificity and sensitivity. Most TCR sequences were observed very rarely across donors, whereas some public TCRs were present in many individuals. In an earlier analysis of more than 450 of the donors, most TCR beta V segments were observed in productive rearrangements about 87% or about 30% of the time, broadly matching IMGT annotations. Because counts were too low, under 20 rarely observed V segments, including chromosome 9 orphons, were left out of the earlier analysis of about 500 of the donors.

The cohort comprised approximately 700 healthy bone marrow donors. All cohort members were sampled while nominally healthy, although unrecorded immune exposures were likely present. The donor was CMV seronegative and was included in the group of a few hundred seronegative cohort members. A peripheral blood sample was provided by each donor, and peripheral blood mononuclear cells were used for TCR beta sequencing. The Qiagen DNeasy Blood Extraction Kit was used to extract genomic DNA from the blood cell samples. V was cut back by 2 bases and J by 2 bases, leaving a gap of 13 bases between them. CDR1 and CDR2 are drawn from the germline V gene: SNHLY, FYNNEI. The CDR3 starts with the cysteine, ends with the phenylalanine, and has 15 residues. The CDR3 DNA has 45 bases and is translated from base 1.

Recombination connected TRBV2 to TRBJ2-7, with a tentative D gene TRBD1 over 5 matching bases. This sequence originates from a middle-aged man in good health and CMV-seronegative. The sample consisted of PBMCs. The DNA reads as follows: TGTGCCAGCAGTGAAACAGTAACAGGTCCCTACGAGCAGTACTTC. Its translation reads: CASSETVTGPYEQYF.